This TCR beta chain appears in the sequencing data of a study of blood T cell repertoires in COVID-19. Background on the study: Sample material is recorded as cDNA or gDNA derived from T cells, B-cell-depleted T cells, or PBMCs.

Comments on this clone: This CDR3 is also generated by other DNA sequences in the sample.

Germline V CDR1 and CDR2: SGHNT, YENEEA. Trimming removed 1 base from V and 8 bases from J, with 8 bases in between. The CDR3 runs to 12 residues. The assay was immunoSEQ multiplex PCR, and TCRdb's table has in-frame clones only and misses some. The sample yields about 120,000 clones, approximately 90% seen once. This sequence originates from a man over 45 with acute or convalescent COVID-19. Input material: peripheral blood. J is TRBJ1-1 and V is TRBV11-3, with D hard to call. The CDR3 spells CASSLVRREAFF. The CDR3 DNA reads TGTGCCAGCAGCTTAGTTCGGAGGGAAGCTTTCTTT.